A selection of T cell receptor beta chains follows, all from one sample in a study of control samples from healthy donors and cancer patients. Sequencing was performed with immunoSEQ multiplex PCR; in TCRdb, only in-frame clones are kept and a portion is missing. This table holds approximately 50,000 clones, around 87% found once. Specimen: PBMCs. These receptors all come from a woman in her fifties or sixties with lung cancer. CDR3s include the opening cysteine and the closing phenylalanine or tryptophan. The order of the fields is V gene, clone size, D gene, J gene, CDR3 DNA, CDR3 protein. D genes are given only for firm matches. Rows give clone size only sometimes, using once, few, many, or a class for an expanded clone.

>TRBV11-2|.|.|TRBJ2-7
TGTGCCAGCAGCTTTCGCCCGGGGTACGAGCAGTACTTC
CASSFRPGYEQYF
>TRBV6-5|.|.|TRBJ1-2
TGTGCCAGCGAAATCTTAGGGAGTTATGGCTACACCTTC
CASEILGSYGYTF
>TRBV6-5|.|.|TRBJ2-3
TGTGCCAGCAGGGGCGACAGGCAGAGCACAGATACGCAGTATTTT
CASRGDRQSTDTQYF
>TRBV9|.|.|TRBJ1-5
TGTGCCAGCAGCGTAGATGGGGCCGGGCAGCCCCAGCATTTT
CASSVDGAGQPQHF
>TRBV7-8|.|.|TRBJ1-2
TGTGCCAGCAGCCCGTCGGAGGCTAGTGGTGGCTACACCTTC
CASSPSEASGGYTF
>TRBV11-2|.|.|TRBJ1-4
TGTGCCAGCAGCACGCGACAGCAAAATGAAAAACTGTTTTTT
CASSTRQQNEKLFF
>TRBV15|.|.|TRBJ2-7
TGTGCCACCAGCAGAGACGGGGGATACGAGCAGTACTTC
CATSRDGGYEQYF
>TRBV19|.|.|TRBJ2-1
TGTGCCAGTAGTATGGGAGATAGCCGGAATGAGCAGTTCTTC
CASSMGDSRNEQFF
>TRBV9|.|.|TRBJ1-2
TGTGCCAGCAGCGTCGGCAGCTCTAACTATGGCTACACCTTC
CASSVGSSNYGYTF
>TRBV6-5|.|.|TRBJ1-1
TGTGCCAGCACCTCCGAGGGACTTCAGAACACTGAAGCTTTCTTT
CASTSEGLQNTEAFF
>TRBV28|.|TRBD2|TRBJ2-1
TGTGCCAGTCGGGAGGGGATGTACAATGAGCAGTTCTTC
CASREGMYNEQFF
>TRBV6-6|few|TRBD1|TRBJ2-2
TGTGCCAGCAGACGGACAGGCGCGAACACCGGGGAGCTGTTTTTT
CASRRTGANTGELFF
>TRBV9|.|TRBD2|TRBJ2-3
TGTGCCAGCAGCGCGACTAGCCGTTACACAGATACGCAGTATTTT
CASSATSRYTDTQYF
>TRBV7-8|few|TRBD2|TRBJ2-1
TGTGCCAGCAGCTTAATCGCGGGGGGAATCAATGAGCAGTTCTTC
CASSLIAGGINEQFF
>TRBV5-1|few|.|TRBJ1-2
TGCGCCAGCAGTCCTCTCCGGGGGGGATATGGCTACACCTTC
CASSPLRGGYGYTF
>TRBV6-5|.|.|TRBJ2-5
TGTGCCAGCAGTTACTCCCGAGTTGGGGAGACCCAGTACTTC
CASSYSRVGETQYF
>TRBV19|.|TRBD2|TRBJ2-6
TGTGCCAGTAGTATAGATGCGATAGCGGGAGGATCTGGGGCCAACGTCCTGACTTTC
CASSIDAIAGGSGANVLTF
>TRBV5-1|.|TRBD1|TRBJ2-5
TGCGCCAGCAGCCCAGGGACAGGGGTAGAGACCCAGTACTTC
CASSPGTGVETQYF
>TRBV12-3/TRBV12-4|.|.|TRBJ2-1
TGTGCCAGCAGTTGGGTCCTCGGCGGGCAGTTCTTC
CASSWVLGGQFF
>TRBV7-9|few|.|TRBJ1-2
TGTGCCAGCAGCCCCACAGGGATGGATGGCTACACCTTC
CASSPTGMDGYTF
>TRBV10-1|.|.|TRBJ1-1
TGCGCCAGCAAGGGATCAGGCACTGAAGCTTTCTTT
CASKGSGTEAFF
>TRBV10-1|once|.|TRBJ1-1
TGCGCCAGCAGTGGGGGCAACACTGAAGCTTTCTTT
CASSGGNTEAFF
>TRBV28|.|.|TRBJ2-1
TGTGCCAGCAGTCGGGACTCCAGCCCCCACAATGAGCAGTTCTTC
CASSRDSSPHNEQFF
>TRBV12-3/TRBV12-4|.|.|TRBJ1-2
TGTGCCAGCAGGGGTCCTGGGAACTATGGCTACACCTTC
CASRGPGNYGYTF
>TRBV14|.|.|TRBJ1-1
TGTGCCAGCAGCCAGCCACAGGGAGGGCTGAACACTGAAGCTTTCTTT
CASSQPQGGLNTEAFF
>TRBV2|.|.|TRBJ1-1
TGTGCCAGCGGAGTGAACACTGAAGCTTTCTTT
CASGVNTEAFF
>TRBV9|.|TRBD1|TRBJ1-3
TGTGCCAGCAGCGTAGCTCCAGGGGGGACAGTGAGAAACACCATATATTTT
CASSVAPGGTVRNTIYF
>TRBV5-1|.|.|TRBJ2-2
TGCGCCAGCGCCGAGGGCTCGCCCGGGGAGCTGTTTTTT
CASAEGSPGELFF
>TRBV28|.|TRBD1|TRBJ2-7
TGTGCCAGCAGTTTTCCTGGACAGGGACCCTACGAGCAGTACTTC
CASSFPGQGPYEQYF
>TRBV7-3|.|TRBD1|TRBJ1-1
TGTGCCAGCAGCTCTGGACAGGGTAGCACTGAAGCTTTCTTT
CASSSGQGSTEAFF
>TRBV7-7|.|.|TRBJ2-2
TGTGCTAGCAGTTATGGGGGTACCGGGGAGCTGTTTTTT
CASSYGGTGELFF
>TRBV6-4|.|TRBD2|TRBJ2-3
TGTGCCAGCAGCCTCGGGACTAGCGGGTCAGATACGCAGTATTTT
CASSLGTSGSDTQYF
>TRBV3-1/TRBV3-2|.|.|TRBJ2-5
TGTGCCAGCAGCCAAGCCTTGTGGGAGACCCAGTACTTC
CASSQALWETQYF
>TRBV27|.|.|TRBJ2-3
TGTGCCAGCAGTCGGGACCGATACACAGATACGCAGTATTTT
CASSRDRYTDTQYF
>TRBV5-4|.|TRBD1|TRBJ2-7
TGTGCCAGCAGCGGGACAGGGCCCGAGCAGTACTTC
CASSGTGPEQYF
>TRBV3-1/TRBV3-2|.|TRBD1|TRBJ2-1
TGTGCCAGCAGCCCGACAGGGTACTCCTACAATGAGCAGTTCTTC
CASSPTGYSYNEQFF
>TRBV3-1/TRBV3-2|.|TRBD2|TRBJ2-7
TGTGCCAGCAGCCAAGCCCCAGCGGGGAACTACGAGCAGTACTTC
CASSQAPAGNYEQYF
>TRBV5-1|.|TRBD2|TRBJ2-5
TGCGCCAGCAGCGTACCGACTAGCGGGGGGGAGACCCAGTACTTC
CASSVPTSGGETQYF
>TRBV6-5|.|TRBD1|TRBJ1-5
TGTGCCAGCAGAAGGTGGGACAGGGCTGATCAGCCCCAGCATTTT
CASRRWDRADQPQHF
>TRBV7-3|.|TRBD2|TRBJ2-5
TGTGCCAGCAGCTTATTTGCTAGCGGCCGGGAGACCCAGTACTTC
CASSLFASGRETQYF
>TRBV29-1|.|.|TRBJ1-1
TGCAGCGTTCCCAGGGGGAACACTGAAGCTTTCTTT
CSVPRGNTEAFF
>TRBV2|.|TRBD1|TRBJ1-2
TGTGCCAGCAGGCTCCAGGGGGCCAGCTATGGCTACACCTTC
CASRLQGASYGYTF
>TRBV18|.|.|TRBJ2-2
TGTGCCAGCTCACCATCCCGAGAAACCGGGGAGCTGTTTTTT
CASSPSRETGELFF
>TRBV27|.|TRBD2|TRBJ2-3
TGTGCCAGCAGTGCCGGGACTAGCGGGGGGACAGATACGCAGTATTTT
CASSAGTSGGTDTQYF
>TRBV6-4|.|.|TRBJ2-2
TGTGCCAGCAGTGACTATGGATCCGGGGAGCTGTTTTTT
CASSDYGSGELFF
>TRBV5-1|once|.|TRBJ2-7
TGCGCCAGCAGCGCCTCCGGGACCTTCGAGCAGTACTTC
CASSASGTFEQYF
>TRBV3-1/TRBV3-2|.|.|TRBJ1-1
TGTGCCAGCAGCCGACAGACAGGTCTCATGAACACTGAAGCTTTCTTT
CASSRQTGLMNTEAFF
>TRBV6-5|.|.|TRBJ1-1
TGTGCCAGCAGTTACGGGAGCACTGAAGCTTTCTTT
CASSYGSTEAFF
>TRBV11-2|.|.|TRBJ1-1
TGTGCCAGCAGCTTAGTCGGGGGGGGTGAAGCTTTCTTT
CASSLVGGGEAFF